This T cell receptor (beta chain) stems from a study of vaccination effects on CD4 cells after COVID-19. Looking at the study overall: Either the mRNA-1273 or the BNT162b2 vaccine was given to participants as two doses. Points from the study as a whole: Few convalescent patients and no early post-infection timepoints were included in the study.

Comment on this clone: The target antigen is unknown.

Expansion of antigen-specific CD4+ T cells with viral peptide pools was carried out by the ViraFEST assay before sequencing. CD4+ T cell isolation took place after approximately ten days of culture. Previously uninfected by SARS-CoV-2, the vaccine recipients also showed negative nucleocapsid antibodies. Researchers swapped half the medium for IL-2 medium on both days 3 and 7. Sequencing used immunoSEQ multiplex PCR; TCRdb keeps in-frame clones, though not all of them. The sample records roughly 76,000 clones, roughly four fifths being singletons. This CDR3 comprises 13 residues. Looked up from germline, CDR1 is MNHEY and CDR2 is SVGAGI. The germline V and J ends were trimmed by 6 bases and 7 bases, with 13 bases remaining between them.

The source material was CD4+ T cells from PBMCs cultured with HCoV-229E spike peptides, sampled before COVID-19 vaccination. The origin of this receptor is a human donor who received a COVID-19 vaccine. V and J are TRBV6-5 and TRBJ2-1; D is possibly TRBD1 (6 bases). The CDR3 sequence is CASRFPQGNEQFF. The CDR3 region has the DNA TGTGCCAGCAGGTTCCCACAGGGAAATGAGCAGTTCTTC.